This T cell receptor beta chain originates from a study of T cells in localized non-small cell lung cancer. Regarding the study as a whole: A denser population of T cells in blood accompanied longer overall survival.

Assay: immunoSEQ multiplex PCR; the TCRdb copy retains only in-frame clones and omits some. The data show approximately 1,500 clones, with 20% to 30% seen just once and roughly a fifth held by the top ten. In germline, CDR1 is SGHNT, CDR2 YENEEA. The ends lost 3 bases at V and 2 bases at J; junction bases unmatched: 6. The CDR3 has 15 amino acids. Lung adjacent to the tumor, free of atypia, was sampled at least 2 cm from its margin. This clone is classed as medium-sized (0.01 to 0.1%). The antigen is undetermined. The specimen comprised normal lung tissue next to the tumor, sampled before any cancer treatment. The rearrangement joins TRBV11-3 to TRBJ2-7, with 8 nucleotides matching TRBD2. The TCR was taken from a male donor at least 60 years old with stage I lung adenocarcinoma. The CDR3 sequence is CASSLAGGDAYEQYF. DNA for the CDR3: TGTGCCAGCAGCTTGGCCGGGGGGGATGCCTACGAGCAGTACTTC.